These 24 T cell receptor beta chains came from one sample sequenced in a study of vaccination effects on CD4 cells after COVID-19. No antigen has been identified for these receptors. It was after 10 days of culture that CD4+ T cells were isolated. Here immunoSEQ multiplex PCR was the method, and the copy in TCRdb shows in-frame clones only, minus some. Among about 46,000 clones, around 70% were seen once, and the ten largest hold about 9%. Sequenced material: CD4+ T cells from PBMCs cultured without peptide, taken before COVID-19 vaccination. The receptors were sampled from a human donor who had a prior SARS-CoV-2 infection.

This rearrangement joins TRBV7-3 to TRBJ2-1, with 8 bases lining up with TRBD2. Germline loops: CDR1 SGHTA, CDR2 FQGTGA. CDR3 length: 14 amino acids. J gave up 7 bases and V 3 bases, and 5 bases lay outside the gene matches. The CDR3 reads CASSFASGSNEQFF. The CDR3 coding sequence is TGTGCCAGCAGCTTTGCTAGCGGGTCTAATGAGCAGTTCTTC.

The V and J genes are TRBV28 and TRBJ1-6, with D unresolved. V dropped 1 base and J dropped 10 bases, with 5 bases sitting between them. Germline V gene sequence: CDR1 MDHEN, CDR2 SYDVKM. The CDR3 is made up of 12 amino acids. The CDR3 DNA reads as TGTGCCAGCAGTTTATTGGTATCACCCCTCCACTTT. Protein: CASSLLVSPLHF.

V gene TRBV4-1 combines with J gene TRBJ1-2, with TRBD1 identical over 9 bases. After removal of 3 bases from V and 8 bases from J, the junction contained 19 bases not matched to a gene. The germline CDR1 and CDR2 sequences are MGHRA and YSYEKL. The CDR3 consists of 18 residues. CDR3 in amino acids: CASSHVGTGFDGVLGYTF. CDR3 DNA sequence: TGCGCCAGCAGCCACGTGGGGACAGGGTTTGACGGTGTTTTGGGCTACACCTTC.

This clone was observed a few times. The chain links TRBV6-6 to TRBJ2-5; TRBD1 might be the D (5 bases). This CDR3 is built from 14 residues. CDR1 is MNHNY, CDR2 SVGAGI, per germline (reference sequence). V dropped 2 bases and J dropped 5 bases, with 12 bases sitting between them. CDR3 protein: CASSYGQGPETQYF. The CDR3 nucleotides are TGTGCCAGCAGTTACGGACAAGGTCCCGAGACCCAGTACTTC.

This sequence joins TRBV19 and TRBJ2-7; TRBD2 matches 8 bases. Germline values: CDR1 LNHDA, CDR2 SQIVND (reference sequence). The V gene end was trimmed by 8 bases and the J gene end by 0 bases; junction bases not matched to a gene: 6. The CDR3 is made up of 14 amino acids. CDR3 protein: CASGRGGSSYEQYF. In DNA, the CDR3 is TGTGCCAGTGGCCGGGGGGGATCCTCCTACGAGCAGTACTTC.

V and J are TRBV30 and TRBJ2-4; D gene uncertain. V gave up 4 bases and J gave up 0 bases, with 10 bases separating them. Germline V gene sequence: CDR1 GTSNPN, CDR2 SVGIG (reference sequence). The CDR3 extends over 14 amino acids. CDR3 in DNA: TGTGCCTGGACAAGGGTCCCAGCCAAAAACATTCAGTACTTC. Its protein product is CAWTRVPAKNIQYF.

The CDR3 nucleotides read TGTGCCAGCTCACCCCTGTCCGGGACAGGGGGCTACGAGCAGTACTTC. Its translation is CASSPLSGTGGYEQYF. V usage is TRBV18 and J usage is TRBJ2-7; the match to TRBD1 covers 11 bases. This CDR3 is 16 amino acids long. The V segment lost 3 bases and the J segment 3 bases; nucleotides outside the gene matches: 7. Germline V lookup: CDR1 KGHSH, CDR2 LQKENI.

This clone was seen once. Here the CDR3 reads CASSRTSGVLYEQYF. The DNA for the CDR3 is TGTGCCAGCAGCCGCACTAGCGGGGTACTCTACGAGCAGTACTTC. The chain couples TRBV3-1 (or the pseudogene TRBV3-2) to TRBJ2-7; 10 nucleotides line up with TRBD2. This CDR3 spans 15 amino acids. V shed 4 bases, J shed 3 bases, and the junction held 6 bases outside the gene matches. Germline CDR1 and CDR2: LGHDT and YNNKEL (reference sequence).

This clone occurred a few times. The rearrangement joins TRBV30 to TRBJ2-3; 10 nucleotides match TRBD2. The CDR3 is 13 residues long. CDR1 and CDR2 (germline): GTSNPN, SVGIG (reference sequence). Unmatched junction bases numbered 3, after V lost 3 bases and J lost 6 bases. The CDR3: CAWRTSGIDTQYF. The CDR3 nucleotides read TGTGCCTGGAGAACTAGCGGGATTGATACGCAGTATTTT.

Here the CDR3 reads CASSPAPGGYEQYF. The DNA of the CDR3 is TGTGCCAGCAGCCCTGCCCCAGGGGGTTACGAGCAGTACTTC. The chain joins TRBV7-2 to TRBJ2-7; 7 bases align to TRBD1. The CDR3 length is 14 residues. Germline CDR1 reads SGHTA; CDR2 reads FQGNSA. The V gene end was trimmed by 5 bases and the J gene end by 4 bases; junction bases not matched to a gene: 8.

The V call is TRBV6-5, the J call TRBJ2-3; D is ambiguous. V shed 2 bases and J shed 4 bases, with 10 bases lying between them. The CDR3 sequence is 14 residues long. Germline CDR1 MNHEY, CDR2 SVGAGI. This chain's CDR3 is CASSYSINPDTQYF. CDR3 coding DNA: TGTGCCAGCAGTTACAGTATTAATCCAGATACGCAGTATTTT.

This clone appeared once. This chain connects TRBV29-1 to TRBJ2-1; D perhaps matches TRBD2 (5 bases). CDR1 is SQVTM, CDR2 ANQGSEA, per germline. The CDR3 extends over 13 amino acids. The V end lost 4 bases, the J end lost 12 bases, and 19 bases lay between the germline ends. The CDR3 coding sequence is TGCAGCGTTGTGACTAAATCTGTGCTACGGCAGTTCTTC. It is translated as CSVVTKSVLRQFF.

This clone was counted between two and nine times. The chain is built from TRBV19 and TRBJ2-3, with 9 bases lining up with TRBD1. The CDR3 has 15 amino acids. The V gene end was trimmed by 10 bases and the J gene end by 5 bases; junction bases not matched to a gene: 13. Germline V gene lookup returns CDR1 LNHDA and CDR2 SQIVND (reference sequence). Written as DNA, the CDR3 is TGTGCCACGTGGACCACAGGGGGCTCAGGAGATACGCAGTATTTT. This codes for CATWTTGGSGDTQYF.

The V and J genes are TRBV10-3 and TRBJ2-5; 7 bases align to TRBD1. Germline CDR1 is ENHRY and CDR2 is SYGVKD. V trimming: 3 bases; J trimming: 4 bases; junction bases outside the gene matches: 5. This CDR3 spans 14 amino acids. CDR3 amino acids: CAISDASGGETQYF. The CDR3 nucleotides read TGTGCCATCAGTGACGCATCAGGGGGAGAGACCCAGTACTTC.

The J gene is TRBJ2-1, the V gene TRBV18, with TRBD2 matching over 8 bases. The CDR3 is made up of 16 amino acids. Germline CDR1 and CDR2: KGHSH and LQKENI. V was pared by 3 bases and J by 2 bases, with 6 bases of the junction left unmatched. The CDR3 bases are TGTGCCAGCTCACCCCTCGGGGGGGATGCCTACAATGAGCAGTTCTTC. This translates into CASSPLGGDAYNEQFF.

Only one count was recorded for this clone. The CDR3 DNA reads as TGCAGCGTTGTCCGGGACTTACAAGAGACCCAGTACTTC. Translated: CSVVRDLQETQYF. The V gene is TRBV29-1, the J gene TRBJ2-5; TRBD2 is a possible D gene (6 bases). CDR1 is SQVTM, CDR2 ANQGSEA, per germline. The CDR3 is made up of 13 amino acids. The V end lost 4 bases, the J end lost 2 bases, and 11 bases lay between the germline ends.

The gene calls are TRBV4-2 and TRBJ1-1; a weak D match, TRBD1 (6 bases). This CDR3 has 17 amino acids. The germline V gene has CDR1 LGHNA and CDR2 YNFKEQ. Trimming stripped 1 base from V and 1 base from J, with 16 bases between. The chain's CDR3 is CASSQVGGGQSNTEAFF. DNA of the CDR3: TGTGCCAGCAGCCAAGTTGGGGGAGGACAGTCGAACACTGAAGCTTTCTTT.

The V gene is TRBV5-8, the J gene TRBJ1-2; D is perhaps TRBD1 (6 bases). V was shortened by 4 bases and J by 3 bases, with 10 bases between the two germline ends. The CDR3 sequence is 13 residues long. Germline V gives CDR1 SGHTS, CDR2 YDEGEE. The CDR3 spells CASSQGPDYGYTF. The CDR3 bases are TGTGCCAGCAGCCAGGGGCCTGACTATGGCTACACCTTC.

The chain links TRBV11-3 to TRBJ2-2, with D tentatively TRBD2 (5 bases). Trimming pared 1 base from V and 7 bases from J, leaving 10 bases between. CDR1 is SGHNT and CDR2 is YENEEA in the germline V gene. The CDR3 covers 14 residues. The CDR3 region is CASSLGAGGGELFF. DNA for the CDR3: TGTGCCAGCAGCTTAGGGGCCGGAGGCGGGGAGCTGTTTTTT.

The V call is TRBV11-2, the J call TRBJ2-1; 7 bases agree with TRBD1. The trim removed 1 base at V and 6 bases at J, leaving 3 bases unmatched. Germline loops: CDR1 SGHAT, CDR2 FQNNGV. The CDR3 runs 14 residues. CDR3 DNA sequence: TGTGCCAGCAGCTTAGCGAGGGGGCGCAATGAGCAGTTCTTC. Translation gives CASSLARGRNEQFF. Together with reference TRBV11-2 and TRBJ2-1, the CDR3 gives the full variable domain: EAGVAQSPRYKIIEKRQSVAFWCNPISGHATLYWYQQILGQGPKLLIQFQNNGVVDDSQLPKDRFSAERLKGVDSTLKIQPAKLEDSAVYLCASSLARGRNEQFFGPGTRLTVL.

The chain employs TRBV27 and TRBJ2-2; the D is unclear. V lost 7 bases and J 0 bases, leaving 9 bases between the germline ends. Germline values: CDR1 MNHEY, CDR2 SMNVEV (reference sequence). The CDR3 is 14 residues long. CDR3 loop: CASKRTANTGELFF. CDR3 nucleotides: TGTGCCAGCAAACGGACGGCGAACACCGGGGAGCTGTTTTTT.

V and J are TRBV9 and TRBJ1-3; no clear D. The CDR3 is made up of 15 amino acids. Trimming shortened V by 3 bases and J by 7 bases, and 17 bases separated the two germline ends. Germline CDR1 and CDR2: SGDLS and YYNGEE. The CDR3 spells CASSAGPPLGNTIYF. The CDR3 region has the DNA TGTGCCAGCAGCGCAGGACCCCCGCTCGGGAACACCATATATTTT.

This clone was counted a single time. The chain has TRBV18 and TRBJ2-1; a weak D match, TRBD2 (7 bases). Between the trimmed V and J ends, which lost 3 bases and 0 bases, there was a span of 12 bases. The germline V gene encodes CDR1 KGHSH and CDR2 LQKENI. The CDR3 runs to 16 residues. Here the CDR3 DNA reads TGTGCCAGCTCACCTAGGGGGGGTAGCTCCTACAATGAGCAGTTCTTC. Protein sequence: CASSPRGGSSYNEQFF.

The chain couples TRBV18 to TRBJ2-5; TRBD2 matches 9 bases. V was pared by 0 bases and J by 10 bases, with 12 bases of the junction left unmatched. The V gene's germline CDR1 is KGHSH and CDR2 LQKENI. CDR3 size: 16 residues. The CDR3 loop reads CASSPPDVAGDGIQYF. Written as DNA, the CDR3 is TGTGCCAGCTCACCACCGGACGTAGCGGGAGATGGAATCCAGTACTTC.